This T cell receptor (beta chain) appears in the sequencing data of a study of response to subunit inactivated influenza vaccine. This clonotype was observed a handful of times. No antigen is known for it. The V gene end was trimmed by 5 bases and the J gene end by 0 bases; junction bases not matched to a gene: 3. The CDR3 is made up of 16 amino acids. Germline CDR1 LGHNA, CDR2 YNFKEQ. TCRdb itself ran the RT-PCR reads through MiXCR, one entry per CDR3 protein. Of roughly 700,000 distinct CDR3 sequences in the sample, around a sixth were seen once. Study-level points and caveats: It was the authors' suggestion that each seasonal influenza vaccination recruits few new T cells.

V and J are TRBV4-2 and TRBJ2-7; 14 bases are shared with TRBD2. This material consisted of PBMCs from blood, taken roughly 13 days after vaccination. The clonotype originates from a man aged 45-65 years who received an inactivated influenza vaccine. The CDR3 DNA follows: TGTGCCAGCAGCACGGGACTAGCGGGGGACTCCTACGAGCAGTACTTC. Amino acids: CASSTGLAGDSYEQYF.